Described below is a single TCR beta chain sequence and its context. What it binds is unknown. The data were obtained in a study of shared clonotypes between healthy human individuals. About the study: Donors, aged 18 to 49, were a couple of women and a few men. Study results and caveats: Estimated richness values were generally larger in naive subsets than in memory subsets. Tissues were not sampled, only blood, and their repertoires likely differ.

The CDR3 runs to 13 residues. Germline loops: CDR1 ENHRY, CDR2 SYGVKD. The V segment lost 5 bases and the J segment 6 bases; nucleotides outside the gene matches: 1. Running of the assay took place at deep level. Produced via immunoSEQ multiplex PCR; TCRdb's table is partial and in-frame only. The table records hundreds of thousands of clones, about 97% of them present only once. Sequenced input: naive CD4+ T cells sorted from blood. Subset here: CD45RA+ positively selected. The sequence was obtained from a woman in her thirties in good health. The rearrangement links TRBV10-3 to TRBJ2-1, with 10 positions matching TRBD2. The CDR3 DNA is TGTGCCATCAGTCCTAGCGGGAGCAATGAGCAGTTCTTC. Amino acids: CAISPSGSNEQFF.